This T cell receptor beta chain was captured by sequencing in a study of technical replicates of blood from a few donors. Profiled with immunoSEQ multiplex PCR; TCRdb holds only in-frame clones, not every one. The table includes approximately 68,000 clones, 95% to 97% detected once. In this sample, this clone turned up once. V shed 0 bases and J shed 4 bases, with 12 bases lying between them. CDR1 and CDR2 (germline): ENHRY, SYGVKD. The CDR3 has 15 amino acids. The clonotype comes from a human donor in good health. Sequenced input: T cells isolated from PBMCs. The rearrangement uses TRBV10-3 and TRBJ1-2, with a possible D match to TRBD1 (6 bases). The CDR3 spells CAISESGGRSYGYTF. The CDR3, as DNA: TGTGCCATCAGTGAGTCGGGGGGGCGATCCTATGGCTACACCTTC.